This record concerns one T cell receptor beta chain sequence. These data belong to a study of graft-versus-host responses after intestinal transplantation. The CDR3 runs to 13 residues. The germline CDR1 and CDR2 sequences are SGHNT and YENEEA. The ends were cut back, 5 bases at V and 5 bases at J, with 9 bases in the middle. Libraries were prepared by immunoSEQ multiplex PCR; TCRdb keeps only in-frame clonotypes and omits some of them. Here the sample spans 15,000 to 20,000 clones, 35% to 40% being singletons. The clonotype comes from a human patient who received an intestinal transplant. This sample comprised alloreactive CD4+ T cells from a mixed lymphocyte reaction culture, obtained before intestinal transplant. The subset here: CFSE-low proliferating T cells sorted from roughly six-day pre-transplant mixed lymphocyte reaction (GvH or HvG direction). The chain employs TRBV11-3 and TRBJ2-2, with D perhaps matching TRBD1 (5 bases). CDR3 sequence reads: CASSQGSTGELFF. The CDR3 DNA sequence: TGTGCCAGCAGCCAGGGAAGTACCGGGGAGCTGTTTTTT. Drawing the rest from reference TRBV11-3 and TRBJ2-2, the complete variable domain is EAGVVQSPRYKIIEKKQPVAFWCNPISGHNTLYWYLQNLGQGPELLIRYENEEAVDDSQLPKDRFSAERLKGVDSTLKIQPAELGDSAVYLCASSQGSTGELFFGEGSRLTVL.